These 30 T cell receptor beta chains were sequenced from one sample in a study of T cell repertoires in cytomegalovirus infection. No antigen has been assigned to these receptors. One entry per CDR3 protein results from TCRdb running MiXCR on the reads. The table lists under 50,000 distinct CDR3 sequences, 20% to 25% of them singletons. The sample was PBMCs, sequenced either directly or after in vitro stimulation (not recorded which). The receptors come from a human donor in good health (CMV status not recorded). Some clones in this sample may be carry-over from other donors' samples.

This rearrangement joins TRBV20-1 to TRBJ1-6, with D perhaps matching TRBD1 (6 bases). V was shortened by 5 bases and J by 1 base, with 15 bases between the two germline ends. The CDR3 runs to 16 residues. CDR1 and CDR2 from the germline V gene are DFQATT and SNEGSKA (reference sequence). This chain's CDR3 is CSAPTGFGSYNSPLHF. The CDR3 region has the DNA TGCAGTGCTCCTACAGGGTTCGGGTCCTATAATTCACCCCTCCACTTT.

The CDR3 loop reads CASRLTWTVNNEQFF. CDR3 coding DNA: TGTGCCAGCAGACTCACTTGGACGGTGAACAATGAGCAGTTCTTC. The chain employs TRBV27 and TRBJ2-1; no clear D gene. Germline CDR1 reads MNHEY; CDR2 reads SMNVEV (reference sequence). This CDR3 has 15 residues. V gave up 6 bases and J gave up 5 bases, with 17 bases separating them.

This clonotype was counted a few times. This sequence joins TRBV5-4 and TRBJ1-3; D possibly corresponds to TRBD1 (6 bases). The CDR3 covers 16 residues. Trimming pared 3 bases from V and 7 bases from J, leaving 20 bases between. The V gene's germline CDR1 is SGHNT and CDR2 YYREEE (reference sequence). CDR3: CASSSRTALLENTIYF. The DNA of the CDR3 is TGTGCCAGCAGCTCACGGACAGCTTTATTGGAGAACACCATATATTTT.

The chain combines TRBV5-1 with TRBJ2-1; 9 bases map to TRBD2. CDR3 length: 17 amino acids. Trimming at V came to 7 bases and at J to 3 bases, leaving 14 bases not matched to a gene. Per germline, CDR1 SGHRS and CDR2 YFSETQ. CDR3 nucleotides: TGCGCCAGCCGTAGGGTCGTAGCTAGCGGGGACTACAATGAGCAGTTCTTC. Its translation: CASRRVVASGDYNEQFF.

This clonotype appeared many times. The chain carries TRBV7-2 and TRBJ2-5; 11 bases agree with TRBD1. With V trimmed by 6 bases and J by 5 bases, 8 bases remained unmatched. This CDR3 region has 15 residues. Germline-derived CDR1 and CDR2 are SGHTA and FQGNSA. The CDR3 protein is CASRSMGQGGETQYF. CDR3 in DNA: TGTGCCAGCAGATCCATGGGACAGGGGGGGGAGACCCAGTACTTC.

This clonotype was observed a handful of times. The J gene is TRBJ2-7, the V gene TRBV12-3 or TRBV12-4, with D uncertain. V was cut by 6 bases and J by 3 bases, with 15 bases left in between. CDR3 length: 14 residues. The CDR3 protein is CASSPTALHYEQYF. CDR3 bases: TGTGCCAGCAGCCCAACCGCCCTCCACTACGAGCAGTACTTC.

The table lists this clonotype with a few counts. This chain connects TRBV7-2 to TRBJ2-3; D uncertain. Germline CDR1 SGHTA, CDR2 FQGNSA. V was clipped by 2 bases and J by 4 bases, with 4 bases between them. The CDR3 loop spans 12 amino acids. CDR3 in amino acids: CASSLTPDTQYF. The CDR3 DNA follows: TGTGCCAGCAGCTTAACTCCAGATACGCAGTATTTT.

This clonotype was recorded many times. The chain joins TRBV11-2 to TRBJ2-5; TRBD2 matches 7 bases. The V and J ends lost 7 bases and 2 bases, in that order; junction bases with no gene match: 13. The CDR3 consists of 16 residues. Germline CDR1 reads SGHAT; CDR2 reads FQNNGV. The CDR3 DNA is TGTGCCAGCACCGAGCCGGAGACTAGCTGGCAAGAGACCCAGTACTTC. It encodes CASTEPETSWQETQYF.

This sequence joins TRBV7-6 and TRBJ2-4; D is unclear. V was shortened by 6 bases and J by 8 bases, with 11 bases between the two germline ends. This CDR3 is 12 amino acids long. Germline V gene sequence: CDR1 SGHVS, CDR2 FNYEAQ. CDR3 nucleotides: TGTGCCAGCAGTTCCTGGGTGGACATTCAGTACTTC. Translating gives CASSSWVDIQYF.

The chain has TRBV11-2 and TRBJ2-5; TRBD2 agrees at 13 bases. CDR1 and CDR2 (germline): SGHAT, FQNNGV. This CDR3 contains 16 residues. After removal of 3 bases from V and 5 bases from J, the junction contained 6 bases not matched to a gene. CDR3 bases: TGTGCCAGCAGCTTTCGACTAGCGGGAGGTAGTGAGACCCAGTACTTC. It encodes CASSFRLAGGSETQYF.

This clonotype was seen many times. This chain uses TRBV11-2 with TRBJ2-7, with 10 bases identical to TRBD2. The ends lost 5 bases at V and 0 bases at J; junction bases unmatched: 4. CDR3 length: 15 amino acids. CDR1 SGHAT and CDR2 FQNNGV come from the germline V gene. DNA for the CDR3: TGTGCCAGCAGCCATAGCGGGGGGCCCTCCTACGAGCAGTACTTC. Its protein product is CASSHSGGPSYEQYF.

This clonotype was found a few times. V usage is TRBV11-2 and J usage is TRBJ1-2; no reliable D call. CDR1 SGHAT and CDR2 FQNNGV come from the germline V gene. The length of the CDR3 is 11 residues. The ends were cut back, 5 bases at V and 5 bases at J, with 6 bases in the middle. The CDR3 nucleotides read TGTGCCAGCAGCCCGGGATATGGCTACACCTTC. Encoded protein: CASSPGYGYTF.

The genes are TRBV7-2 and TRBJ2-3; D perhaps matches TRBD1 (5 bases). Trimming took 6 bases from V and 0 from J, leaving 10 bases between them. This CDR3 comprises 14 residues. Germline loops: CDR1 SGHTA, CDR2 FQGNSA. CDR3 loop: CASSRQFSTDTQYF. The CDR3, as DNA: TGTGCCAGCAGTCGACAGTTTAGCACAGATACGCAGTATTTT.

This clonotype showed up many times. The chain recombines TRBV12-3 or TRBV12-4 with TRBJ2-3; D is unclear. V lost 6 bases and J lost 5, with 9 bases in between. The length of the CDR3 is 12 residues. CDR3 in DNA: TGTGCCAGCAGCCCGACAAGAGATACGCAGTATTTT. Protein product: CASSPTRDTQYF.

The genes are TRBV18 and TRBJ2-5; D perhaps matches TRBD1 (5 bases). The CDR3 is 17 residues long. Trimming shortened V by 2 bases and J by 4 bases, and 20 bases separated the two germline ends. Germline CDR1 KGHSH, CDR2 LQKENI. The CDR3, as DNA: TGTGCCAGCTCACCAAATATTGCCAGGGCCCGGATAGAGACCCAGTACTTC. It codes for CASSPNIARARIETQYF.

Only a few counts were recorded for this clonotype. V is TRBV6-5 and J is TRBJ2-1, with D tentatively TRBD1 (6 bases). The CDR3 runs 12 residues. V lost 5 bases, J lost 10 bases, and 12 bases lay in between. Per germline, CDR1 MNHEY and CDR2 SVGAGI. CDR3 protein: CASSQTGVEQFF. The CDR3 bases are TGTGCCAGCAGTCAGACAGGCGTAGAGCAGTTCTTC.

CDR3 loop: CATSGGTGVDEQYF. The CDR3 DNA sequence: TGTGCCACCAGTGGCGGGACAGGGGTCGACGAGCAGTACTTC. This rearrangement joins TRBV24-1 to TRBJ2-7; 10 bases align to TRBD1. Trimming cost V 5 bases and J 5 bases; bases outside gene matches: 5. Per the germline V gene, CDR1 is KGHDR and CDR2 is SFDVKD. The CDR3 loop spans 14 amino acids.

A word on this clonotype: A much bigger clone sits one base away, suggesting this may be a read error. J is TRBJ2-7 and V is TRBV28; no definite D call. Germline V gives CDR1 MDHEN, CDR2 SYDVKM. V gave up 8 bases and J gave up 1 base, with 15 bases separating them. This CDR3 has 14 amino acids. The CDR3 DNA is TGTGCCAGCTCAGTTTTTCAGGCGTCCTACGAGCAGTACTTC. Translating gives CASSVFQASYEQYF.

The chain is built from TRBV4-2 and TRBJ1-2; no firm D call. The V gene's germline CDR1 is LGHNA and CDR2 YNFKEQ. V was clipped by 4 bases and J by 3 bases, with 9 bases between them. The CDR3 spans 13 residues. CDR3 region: CASSRDSHYGYTF. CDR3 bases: TGTGCCAGCAGCCGAGACTCCCACTATGGCTACACCTTC.

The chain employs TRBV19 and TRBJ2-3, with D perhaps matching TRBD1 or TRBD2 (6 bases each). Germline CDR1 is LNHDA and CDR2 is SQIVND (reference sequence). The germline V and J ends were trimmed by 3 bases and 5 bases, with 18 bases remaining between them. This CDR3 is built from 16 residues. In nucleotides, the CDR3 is TGTGCCAGTAGTATGCGGGACAAGGGGGAGAGAGATACGCAGTATTTT. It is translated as CASSMRDKGERDTQYF.

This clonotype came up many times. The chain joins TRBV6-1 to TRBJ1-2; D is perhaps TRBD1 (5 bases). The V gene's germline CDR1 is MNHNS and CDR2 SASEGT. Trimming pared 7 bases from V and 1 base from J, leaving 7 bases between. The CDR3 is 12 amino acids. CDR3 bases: TGTGCCAGCAACAGGCTTAACTATGGCTACACCTTC. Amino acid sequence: CASNRLNYGYTF.

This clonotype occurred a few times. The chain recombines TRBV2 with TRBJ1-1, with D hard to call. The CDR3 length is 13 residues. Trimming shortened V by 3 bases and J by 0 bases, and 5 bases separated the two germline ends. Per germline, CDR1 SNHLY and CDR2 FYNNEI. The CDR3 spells CASSESVNTEAFF. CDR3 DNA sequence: TGTGCCAGCAGTGAGTCAGTGAACACTGAAGCTTTCTTT.

For the CDR3, the DNA is TGTGCCAGCAGCTCCCAACGTCTAGCGGGGGGGAGGAATGAGCAGTTCTTC. Amino acids: CASSSQRLAGGRNEQFF. The chain combines TRBV7-9 with TRBJ2-1; 12 nucleotides align to TRBD2. Germline loops: CDR1 SEHNR, CDR2 FQNEAQ (reference sequence). V shed 4 bases and J 7 bases; nucleotides not matched to a gene: 11. The CDR3 loop spans 17 amino acids. Combining the CDR3 with reference TRBV7-9 and TRBJ2-1 gives the whole variable domain DTGVSQNPRHKITKRGQNVTFRCDPISEHNRLYWYRQTLGQGPEFLTYFQNEAQLEKSRLLSDRFSAERPKGSFSTLEIQRTEQGDSAMYLCASSSQRLAGGRNEQFFGPGTRLTVL.

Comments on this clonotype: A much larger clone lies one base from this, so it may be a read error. The CDR3 sequence: CASALGQGGYSPLHF. DNA for the CDR3: TGTGCCTCCGCGTTAGGACAGGGGGGTTACTCACCCCTCCACTTT. The rearrangement uses TRBV2 and TRBJ1-6; 10 bases agree with TRBD1. The V and J ends lost 11 bases and 10 bases, in that order; junction bases with no gene match: 14. The germline CDR1 and CDR2 sequences are SNHLY and FYNNEI. This CDR3 has 15 amino acids.

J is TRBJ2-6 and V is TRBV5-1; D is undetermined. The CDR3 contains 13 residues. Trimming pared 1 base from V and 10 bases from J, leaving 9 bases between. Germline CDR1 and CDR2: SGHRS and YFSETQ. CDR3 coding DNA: TGCGCCAGCAGCTTGTCAAATGAGAACGTCCTGACTTTC. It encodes CASSLSNENVLTF.

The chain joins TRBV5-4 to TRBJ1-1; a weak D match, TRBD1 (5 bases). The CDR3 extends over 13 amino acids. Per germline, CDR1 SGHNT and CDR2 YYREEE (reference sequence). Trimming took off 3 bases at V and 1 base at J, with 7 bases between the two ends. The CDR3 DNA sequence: TGTGCCAGCAGCTCAGGACAGAACACTGAAGCTTTCTTT. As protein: CASSSGQNTEAFF.

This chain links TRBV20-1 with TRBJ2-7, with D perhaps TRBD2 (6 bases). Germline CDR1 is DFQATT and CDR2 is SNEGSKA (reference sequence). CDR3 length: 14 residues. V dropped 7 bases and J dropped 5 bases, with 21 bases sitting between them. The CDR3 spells CSVIQRVDPHEQYF. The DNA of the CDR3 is TGCAGTGTCATCCAGCGGGTAGACCCCCACGAGCAGTACTTC.

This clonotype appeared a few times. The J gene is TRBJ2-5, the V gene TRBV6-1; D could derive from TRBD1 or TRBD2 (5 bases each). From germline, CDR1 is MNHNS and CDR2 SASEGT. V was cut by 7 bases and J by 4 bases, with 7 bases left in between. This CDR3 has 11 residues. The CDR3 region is CASTGTETQYF. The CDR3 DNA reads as TGTGCCAGCACGGGGACAGAGACCCAGTACTTC.

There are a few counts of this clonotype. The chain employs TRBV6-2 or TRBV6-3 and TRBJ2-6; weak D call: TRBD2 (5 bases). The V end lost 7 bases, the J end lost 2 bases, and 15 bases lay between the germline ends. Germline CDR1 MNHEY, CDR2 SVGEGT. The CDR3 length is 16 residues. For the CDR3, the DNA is TGTGCCAGCAAGCAGCGGCCGTTTACTGGGGCCAACGTCCTGACTTTC. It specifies CASKQRPFTGANVLTF.

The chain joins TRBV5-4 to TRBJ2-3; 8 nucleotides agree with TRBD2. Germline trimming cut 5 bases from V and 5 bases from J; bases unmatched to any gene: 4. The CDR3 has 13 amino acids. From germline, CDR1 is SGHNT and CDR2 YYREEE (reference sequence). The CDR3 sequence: CASRRSGVDTQYF. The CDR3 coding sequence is TGTGCCAGCAGGCGTAGCGGGGTAGATACGCAGTATTTT.